This record covers a single T cell receptor (beta chain). Antigen: not known. The source of the sample is a study of cytomegalovirus exposure and HLA in healthy donors. PCR involved 60 Vbeta and 13 Jbeta primers. Some clones are missing from TCRdb's copy, which holds only in-frame ones; the method was immunoSEQ multiplex PCR. The sample yields about 71,000 clones, roughly 70% seen once. Findings of the study overall: Follow-up analysis later connected one missense variant in DCLRE1C with trimming of TCR beta V- and J-genes. Most TCRs appeared rarely, but some public TCRs recurred in many donors.

V lost 3 bases, J lost 4 bases, and 2 bases stayed unmatched. From germline, CDR1 is SGHAT and CDR2 FQNNGV. CDR3 length: 15 residues. Source material: PBMCs. The rearrangement uses TRBV11-2 and TRBJ2-1; 11 bases are a match to TRBD2. The receptor was isolated from a woman aged 45-65 years in good health and CMV-seropositive. The CDR3 DNA sequence: TGTGCCAGCAGCTTGACTAGCGGGACTTACAATGAGCAGTTCTTC. Encoded protein: CASSLTSGTYNEQFF.